At least ten counts were recorded for the clone carrying this T cell receptor beta chain. What it recognizes is unknown. This record comes from a study of glioma-infiltrating T cells. Study results and caveats: Tissue and blood shared very few CDR3 sequences. Tissue-blood divergence was below expectation in non-neoplastic patients, above in gliomas.

Trimming cost V 4 bases and J 2 bases, with 12 bases left between them. The CDR3 spans 15 residues. The germline gives CDR1 LGHDT, CDR2 YNNKEL (reference sequence). Amplification of TCR alpha and beta CDR3 regions from RNA used iRepertoire nested multiplex PCR. One-step reverse transcription and amplification started from about 100-400 ng of tissue mRNA or PBMC total RNA. TCRdb analysed the multiplex PCR reads with MiXCR anew, one entry per CDR3 protein. The top ten hold around two fifths of the sample, which has 90,000 to 100,000 distinct CDR3 sequences, about 40% seen once. The chain couples TRBV3-1 to TRBJ1-3; D gene uncertain. This receptor was taken from a human donor with low-grade glioma or glioblastoma, undergoing nonglioma brain surgery, or in good health (not recorded which). Sequenced sample: glioma tissue, nonneoplastic brain tissue, or PBMCs (not recorded which). CDR3 region: CASSLTGLAGNTIYF. The CDR3 DNA sequence: TGTGCCAGCAGCCTGACTGGGCTCGCTGGAAACACCATATATTTT.